The 7 T cell receptor beta chains below come from one sample, sequenced in a study of CD8+CD57+ T cells in acquired aplastic anemia. CDR3 and TCR beta VDJ profiling relied on a genomic DNA template. Using its own MiXCR run on the reads, TCRdb lists one record per CDR3 protein. The profile shows a few hundred thousand distinct CDR3 sequences, about two thirds of them singletons. Sample: sorted CD4+, CD8+, or CD8+CD57+ T cells (not recorded which) from PBMCs. The receptor set was obtained from a human donor in good health, serving as a control.

The gene calls are TRBV9 and TRBJ1-2, with D unresolved. V was clipped by 4 bases and J by 11 bases, with 18 bases between them. Looked up from germline, CDR1 is SGDLS and CDR2 is YYNGEE. CDR3 length: 13 amino acids. CDR3 bases: TGTGCCAGCAGCCTCGACACTGAATGGGGTTACACCTTC. Residues: CASSLDTEWGYTF.

V usage is TRBV20-1 and J usage is TRBJ1-6, with D uncertain. V gave up 3 bases and J gave up 14 bases, with 17 bases separating them. Germline values: CDR1 DFQATT, CDR2 SNEGSKA (reference sequence). The CDR3 covers 13 residues. The CDR3 sequence is CSASRGLNTALHF. The CDR3 nucleotides are TGCAGTGCTAGTCGAGGGCTTAACACTGCCCTCCACTTT.

This clonotype was observed at least ten times. J is TRBJ1-1 and V is TRBV11-1, with 9 positions matching TRBD1. The CDR3 runs 15 residues. Germline lookup yields CDR1 SGHAT and CDR2 FQDESV (reference sequence). Unmatched junction bases numbered 8, after V lost 5 bases and J lost 4 bases. CDR3 sequence: CASSRLMTGGTEAFF. For the CDR3, the DNA is TGTGCCAGCAGCCGACTCATGACAGGGGGCACTGAAGCTTTCTTT.

As for this clonotype: Likely a read error: the CDR3 ends without its conserved phenylalanine or tryptophan. Because the CDR3's place on the DNA is in doubt, the DNA is left out and the CDR3 is given as listed by TCRdb. The V gene is TRBV24-1, the J gene TRBJ2-1. The CDR3 is made up of 8 amino acids, end residues included. CDR1 and CDR2 (germline): KGHDR, SFDVKD. Here the CDR3 reads CATSDITS.

This clonotype was recorded at least ten times. V usage is TRBV20-1 and J usage is TRBJ2-7; D remains unclear. Germline CDR1 DFQATT, CDR2 SNEGSKA (reference sequence). The CDR3 runs 12 residues. Trimming stripped 1 base from V and 4 bases from J, with 8 bases between. In nucleotides, the CDR3 is TGCAGTGCTAGAGTTGTAGATTACGAGCAGTACTTC. It translates to CSARVVDYEQYF.

The J gene is TRBJ2-3, the V gene TRBV20-1, with D unresolved. The germline V gene has CDR1 DFQATT and CDR2 SNEGSKA (reference sequence). V was shortened by 3 bases and J by 4 bases, with 11 bases between the two germline ends. There are 13 residues in the CDR3. The CDR3 coding sequence is TGCAGTGCTAGTTCCAGCGCTGCAGATACGCAGTATTTT. As protein: CSASSSAADTQYF.

This clonotype has ten or more counts. V is TRBV20-1 and J is TRBJ2-3; D not resolved. V was trimmed by 5 bases and J by 8 bases, leaving 17 bases between them. Germline values: CDR1 DFQATT, CDR2 SNEGSKA (reference sequence). CDR3 length: 13 amino acids. The CDR3 spells CSASLVGAVTQYF. CDR3 nucleotide sequence: TGCAGTGCTTCCCTCGTCGGCGCGGTTACGCAGTATTTT.